This passage covers 19 T cell receptor beta chains from one sample sequenced in a study of blood T cell repertoires in COVID-19. Clones were read by immunoSEQ multiplex PCR, and TCRdb kept only the in-frame ones, dropping some. This sample yields some 250,000 clones, of which less than 85% are seen a single time; around 2.9% belongs to the top ten. Material: peripheral blood. The receptors were gathered from a woman aged 18-29 years with acute or convalescent COVID-19.

The chain employs TRBV5-4 and TRBJ2-7; TRBD1 might be the D (5 bases). The germline CDR1 and CDR2 sequences are SGHNT and YYREEE (reference sequence). This CDR3 region has 12 residues. The germline V and J ends were trimmed by 4 bases and 4 bases, with 9 bases remaining between them. CDR3 sequence reads: CASSVDSYEQYF. DNA for the CDR3: TGTGCCAGCAGCGTCGACAGTTACGAGCAGTACTTC.

This chain connects TRBV7-2 to TRBJ2-3, with a weak D call TRBD2 (6 bases). The V and J ends lost 0 bases and 2 bases respectively, with 15 bases between them. CDR3 size: 17 residues. Germline V CDR1 and CDR2: SGHTA, FQGNSA. CDR3 region: CASSLATRGGITDTQYF. CDR3 nucleotide sequence: TGTGCCAGCAGCTTAGCAACAAGGGGAGGAATCACAGATACGCAGTATTTT.

The chain employs TRBV30 and TRBJ1-1, with 7 nucleotides matching TRBD1. The junction had 7 bases not matched to a gene; V was cut back by 3 bases and J by 0 bases. The CDR3 runs 15 residues. Germline CDR1 is GTSNPN and CDR2 is SVGIG (reference sequence). The CDR3 loop reads CAWRGTDRVNTEAFF. For the CDR3, the DNA is TGTGCCTGGAGGGGTACAGACAGGGTGAACACTGAAGCTTTCTTT.

The rearrangement joins TRBV18 to TRBJ1-6; D possibly corresponds to TRBD1 (5 bases). V was trimmed by 6 bases and J by 10 bases, leaving 16 bases between them. The CDR3 length is 14 residues. Germline V gene sequence: CDR1 KGHSH, CDR2 LQKENI. The CDR3 DNA sequence: TGTGCCAGCTCCGGGGGAGGGGAAGGCTCACCCCTCCACTTT. Amino acids: CASSGGGEGSPLHF.

V and J are TRBV21-1 and TRBJ2-7; TRBD1 reflects the table's D call only, with no check against the DNA. TRBV21-1 is annotated as a pseudogene. This CDR3 is 15 amino acids long. The CDR3 DNA reads as TGTGCCAGCCGTCAGGGGGTGACGCTGGTGGACGAGCAGTACTTC. Protein: CASRQGVTLVDEQYF.

The V and J genes are TRBV6-5 and TRBJ2-7, with TRBD1 as a possible D gene (5 bases). The V gene's germline CDR1 is MNHEY and CDR2 SVGAGI. V was clipped by 6 bases and J by 1 base, with 10 bases between them. The CDR3 runs 13 residues. The CDR3: CASRPTASYEQYF. In DNA, the CDR3 is TGTGCCAGCAGGCCGACAGCATCCTACGAGCAGTACTTC.

This chain connects TRBV28 to TRBJ2-1, with 10 bases identical to TRBD2. Germline loops: CDR1 MDHEN, CDR2 SYDVKM. CDR3 length: 16 amino acids. V trimming: 6 bases; J trimming: 0 bases; junction bases outside the gene matches: 5. The CDR3 sequence is CASRDSGRSSYNEQFF. CDR3 in DNA: TGTGCCAGCAGAGATAGCGGGAGGAGCTCCTACAATGAGCAGTTCTTC.

The V gene is TRBV6-2 or TRBV6-3, the J gene TRBJ2-3, with D perhaps TRBD1 (6 bases). This CDR3 has 15 residues. CDR1 is MNHEY and CDR2 is SVGEGT in the germline V gene. Trimming removed 0 bases from V and 2 bases from J, with 9 bases in between. CDR3 bases: TGTGCCAGCAGTTACTCGAGGGACAACACAGATACGCAGTATTTT. It encodes CASSYSRDNTDTQYF.

The V gene is TRBV27, the J gene TRBJ2-3; 10 nucleotides match TRBD2. The CDR3 is 18 amino acids. Germline loops: CDR1 MNHEY, CDR2 SMNVEV (reference sequence). The V and J ends lost 2 bases and 4 bases, in that order; junction bases with no gene match: 12. The CDR3 sequence is CASSLRLFGLAGADTQYF. In DNA form, the CDR3 reads TGTGCCAGCAGTTTAAGACTTTTTGGGCTAGCGGGAGCAGATACGCAGTATTTT.

The V gene is TRBV20-1, the J gene TRBJ2-7; 8 nucleotides line up with TRBD2. V was clipped by 3 bases and J by 3 bases; unmatched bases: 4. The CDR3 runs 13 residues. Germline V lookup: CDR1 DFQATT, CDR2 SNEGSKA (reference sequence). As DNA, the CDR3 is TGCAGTGCTAGTAGCGGGATAGACTACGAGCAGTACTTC. As protein: CSASSGIDYEQYF.

The rearrangement joins TRBV4-3 to TRBJ2-2; 8 nucleotides align to TRBD2. V shed 0 bases and J 2 bases; nucleotides not matched to a gene: 11. Germline CDR1 and CDR2: LGHNA and YSLEER. This CDR3 is 19 amino acids long. The CDR3 DNA reads TGCGCCAGCAGCCAAGATTTAGTTCGGGAGGGTTCCAACACCGGGGAGCTGTTTTTT. Its translation is CASSQDLVREGSNTGELFF.

The chain joins TRBV10-3 to TRBJ1-2; the D gene is possibly TRBD1 (5 bases). Germline CDR1 reads ENHRY; CDR2 reads SYGVKD. The CDR3 contains 12 residues. V lost 10 bases and J lost 1, with 10 bases in between. The CDR3, as DNA: TGTGCCAACCGCCAGGGTAACTATGGCTACACCTTC. Residues: CANRQGNYGYTF.

The chain joins TRBV7-2 to TRBJ1-3; D is uncertain. Germline CDR1 SGHTA, CDR2 FQGNSA. V dropped 6 bases and J dropped 4 bases, with 13 bases sitting between them. This CDR3 is built from 14 residues. For the CDR3, the DNA is TGTGCCAGCAGACTCAGCGGCTTCGGAAACACCATATATTTT. Residues: CASRLSGFGNTIYF.

This chain uses TRBV16 with TRBJ2-5, with 7 bases lining up with TRBD1. CDR1 and CDR2 from the germline V gene are KGHSY and FQNENV. This CDR3 is built from 14 residues. Germline trimming cut 4 bases from V and 3 bases from J; bases unmatched to any gene: 5. The CDR3 loop is CASSRTGYEETQYF. CDR3 sequence (DNA): TGTGCCAGCAGCCGGACAGGCTACGAAGAGACCCAGTACTTC.

The J gene is TRBJ2-1, the V gene TRBV13, with 15 bases that match TRBD2. V dropped 4 bases and J dropped 8; count of bases not matched to a gene: 3. CDR1 is PRHDT, CDR2 FYEKMQ, per germline (reference sequence). The CDR3 consists of 15 residues. The CDR3: CASSWGLAGGDEQFF. The CDR3, as DNA: TGTGCCAGCAGCTGGGGACTAGCGGGAGGAGATGAGCAGTTCTTC.

This clone was detected only a few times. The J gene is TRBJ1-2, the V gene TRBV28; D unresolved. The germline V and J ends were trimmed by 2 bases and 6 bases, with 10 bases remaining between them. The CDR3 consists of 13 residues. The germline V gene encodes CDR1 MDHEN and CDR2 SYDVKM. The CDR3 reads CASSLGARHGYTF. The CDR3 nucleotides are TGTGCCAGCAGTTTAGGAGCCCGACATGGCTACACCTTC.

V is TRBV27 and J is TRBJ1-2, with 9 bases identical to TRBD1. CDR3 size: 15 residues. J gave up 4 bases and V 5 bases, and 8 bases lay outside the gene matches. Germline CDR1 reads MNHEY; CDR2 reads SMNVEV (reference sequence). The CDR3 DNA sequence: TGTGCCAGCAGTAAAACAGGGGGCTCGGGCTATGGCTACACCTTC. Its translation is CASSKTGGSGYGYTF.

The V call is TRBV5-4, the J call TRBJ2-3, with 9 bases lining up with TRBD2. The CDR3 has 16 residues. Germline-derived CDR1 and CDR2 are SGHNT and YYREEE (reference sequence). The V gene end was trimmed by 0 bases and the J gene end by 5 bases; junction bases not matched to a gene: 7. Here the CDR3 reads CASSLGAGGRGDTQYF. The CDR3 DNA reads as TGTGCCAGCAGCTTGGGAGCGGGAGGACGTGGAGATACGCAGTATTTT.

The rearrangement joins TRBV5-1 to TRBJ1-3, with a possible D match to TRBD1 (6 bases). Trimming stripped 3 bases from V and 7 bases from J, with 11 bases between. The CDR3 runs to 13 residues. Germline CDR1 reads SGHRS; CDR2 reads YFSETQ. The CDR3 sequence is CASSSDQGNTIYF. The CDR3 DNA reads as TGCGCCAGCAGCTCAGACCAGGGGAACACCATATATTTT.